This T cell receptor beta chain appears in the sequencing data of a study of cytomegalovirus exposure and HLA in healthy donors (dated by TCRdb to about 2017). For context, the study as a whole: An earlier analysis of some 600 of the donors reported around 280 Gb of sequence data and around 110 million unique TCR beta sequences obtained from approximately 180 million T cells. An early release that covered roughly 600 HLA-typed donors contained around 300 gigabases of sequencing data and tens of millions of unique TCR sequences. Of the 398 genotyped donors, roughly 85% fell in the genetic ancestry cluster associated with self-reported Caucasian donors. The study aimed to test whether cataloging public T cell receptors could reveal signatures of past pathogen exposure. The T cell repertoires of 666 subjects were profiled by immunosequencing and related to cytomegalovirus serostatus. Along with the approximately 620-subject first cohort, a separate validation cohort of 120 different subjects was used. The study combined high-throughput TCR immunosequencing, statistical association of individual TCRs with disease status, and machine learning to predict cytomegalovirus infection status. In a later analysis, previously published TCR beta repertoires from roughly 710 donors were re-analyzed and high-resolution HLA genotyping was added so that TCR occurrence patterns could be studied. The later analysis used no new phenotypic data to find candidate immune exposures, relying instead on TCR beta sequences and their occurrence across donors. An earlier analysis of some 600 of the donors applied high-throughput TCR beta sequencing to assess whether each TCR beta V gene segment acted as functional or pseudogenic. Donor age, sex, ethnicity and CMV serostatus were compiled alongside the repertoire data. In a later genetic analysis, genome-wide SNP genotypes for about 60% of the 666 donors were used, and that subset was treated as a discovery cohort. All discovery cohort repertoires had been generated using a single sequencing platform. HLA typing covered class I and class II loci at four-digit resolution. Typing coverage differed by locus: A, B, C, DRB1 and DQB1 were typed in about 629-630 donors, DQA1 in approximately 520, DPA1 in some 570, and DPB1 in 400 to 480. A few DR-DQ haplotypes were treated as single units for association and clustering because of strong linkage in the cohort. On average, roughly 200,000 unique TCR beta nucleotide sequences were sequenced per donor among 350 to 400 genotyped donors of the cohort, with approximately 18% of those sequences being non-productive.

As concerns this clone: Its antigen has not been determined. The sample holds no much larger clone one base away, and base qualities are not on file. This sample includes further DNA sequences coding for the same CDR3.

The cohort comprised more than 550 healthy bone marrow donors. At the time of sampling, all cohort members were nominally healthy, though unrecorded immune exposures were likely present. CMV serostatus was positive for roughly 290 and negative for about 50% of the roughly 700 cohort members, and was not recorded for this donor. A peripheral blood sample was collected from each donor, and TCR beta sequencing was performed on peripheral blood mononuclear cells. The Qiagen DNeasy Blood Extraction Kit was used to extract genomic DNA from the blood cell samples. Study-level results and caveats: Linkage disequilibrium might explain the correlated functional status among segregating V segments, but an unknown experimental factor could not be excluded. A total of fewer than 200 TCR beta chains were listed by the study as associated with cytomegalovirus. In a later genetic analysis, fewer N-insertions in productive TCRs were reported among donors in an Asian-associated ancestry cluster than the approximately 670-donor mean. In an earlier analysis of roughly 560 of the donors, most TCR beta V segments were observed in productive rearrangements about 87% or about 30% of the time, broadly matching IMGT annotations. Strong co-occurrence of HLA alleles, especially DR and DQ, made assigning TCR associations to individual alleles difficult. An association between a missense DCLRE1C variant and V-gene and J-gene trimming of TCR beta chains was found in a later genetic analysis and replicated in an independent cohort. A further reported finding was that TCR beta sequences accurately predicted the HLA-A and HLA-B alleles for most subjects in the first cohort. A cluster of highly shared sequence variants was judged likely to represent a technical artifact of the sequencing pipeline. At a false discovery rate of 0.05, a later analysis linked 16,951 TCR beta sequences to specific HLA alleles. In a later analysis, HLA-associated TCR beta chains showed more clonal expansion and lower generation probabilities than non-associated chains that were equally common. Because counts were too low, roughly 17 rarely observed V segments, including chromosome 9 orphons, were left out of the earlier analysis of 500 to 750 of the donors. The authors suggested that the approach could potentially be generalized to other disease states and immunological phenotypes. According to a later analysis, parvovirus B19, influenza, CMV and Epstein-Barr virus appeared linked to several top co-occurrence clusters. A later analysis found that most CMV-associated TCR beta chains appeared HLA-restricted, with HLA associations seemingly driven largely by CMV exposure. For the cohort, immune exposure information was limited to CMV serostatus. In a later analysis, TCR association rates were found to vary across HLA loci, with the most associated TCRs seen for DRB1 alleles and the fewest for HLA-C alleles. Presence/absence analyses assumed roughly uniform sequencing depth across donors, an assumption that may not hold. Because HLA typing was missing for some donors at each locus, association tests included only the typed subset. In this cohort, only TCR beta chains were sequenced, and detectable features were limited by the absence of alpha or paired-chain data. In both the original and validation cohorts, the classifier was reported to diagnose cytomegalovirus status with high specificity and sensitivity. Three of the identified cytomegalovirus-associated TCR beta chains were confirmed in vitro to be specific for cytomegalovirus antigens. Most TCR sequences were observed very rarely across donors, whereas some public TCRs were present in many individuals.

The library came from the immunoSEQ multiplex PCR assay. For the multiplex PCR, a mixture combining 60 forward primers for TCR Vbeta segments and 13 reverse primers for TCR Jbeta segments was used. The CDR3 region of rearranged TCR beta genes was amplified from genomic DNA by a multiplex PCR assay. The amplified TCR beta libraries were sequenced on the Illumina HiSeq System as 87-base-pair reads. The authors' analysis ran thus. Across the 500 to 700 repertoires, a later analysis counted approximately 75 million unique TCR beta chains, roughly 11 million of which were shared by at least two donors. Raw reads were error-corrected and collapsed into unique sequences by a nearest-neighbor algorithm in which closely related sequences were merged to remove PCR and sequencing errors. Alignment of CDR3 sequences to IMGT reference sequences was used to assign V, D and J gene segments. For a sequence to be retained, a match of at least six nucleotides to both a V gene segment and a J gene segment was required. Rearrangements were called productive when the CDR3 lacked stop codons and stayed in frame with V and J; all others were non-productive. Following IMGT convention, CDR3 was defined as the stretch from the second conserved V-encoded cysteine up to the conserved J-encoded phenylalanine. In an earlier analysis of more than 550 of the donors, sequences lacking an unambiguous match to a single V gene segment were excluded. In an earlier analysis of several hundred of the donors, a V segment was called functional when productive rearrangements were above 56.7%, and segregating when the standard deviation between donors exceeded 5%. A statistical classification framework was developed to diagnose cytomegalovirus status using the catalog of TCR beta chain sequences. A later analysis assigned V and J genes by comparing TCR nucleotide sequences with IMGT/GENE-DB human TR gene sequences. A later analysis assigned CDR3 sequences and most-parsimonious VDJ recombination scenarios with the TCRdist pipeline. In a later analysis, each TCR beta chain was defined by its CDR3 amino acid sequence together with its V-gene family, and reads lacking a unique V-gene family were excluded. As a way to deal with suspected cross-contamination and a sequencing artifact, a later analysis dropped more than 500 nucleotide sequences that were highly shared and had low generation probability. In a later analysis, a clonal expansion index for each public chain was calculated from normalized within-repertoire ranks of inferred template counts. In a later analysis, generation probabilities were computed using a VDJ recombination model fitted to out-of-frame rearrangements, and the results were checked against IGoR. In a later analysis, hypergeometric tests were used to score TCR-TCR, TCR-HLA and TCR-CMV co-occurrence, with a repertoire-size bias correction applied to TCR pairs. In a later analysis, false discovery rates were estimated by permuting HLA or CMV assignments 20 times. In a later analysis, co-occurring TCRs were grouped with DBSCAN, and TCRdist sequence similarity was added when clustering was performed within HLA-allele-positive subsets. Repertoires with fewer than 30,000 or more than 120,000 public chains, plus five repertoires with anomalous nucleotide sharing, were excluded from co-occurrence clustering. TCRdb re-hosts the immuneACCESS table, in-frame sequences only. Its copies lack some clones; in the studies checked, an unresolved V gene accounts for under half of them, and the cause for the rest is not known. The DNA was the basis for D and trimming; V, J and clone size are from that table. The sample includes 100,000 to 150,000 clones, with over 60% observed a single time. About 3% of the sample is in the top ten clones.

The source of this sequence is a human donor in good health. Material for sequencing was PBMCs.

The CDR3: CASSFRAGDYEQYF. The sequence in DNA is TGTGCCAGCAGCTTCCGGGCAGGGGACTACGAGCAGTACTTC. The chain is made from TRBV7-2 and TRBJ2-7; TRBD1 could be the D gene, as 6 bases match. From its cysteine to its phenylalanine, the CDR3 spans 14 amino acids. Only the CDR3 region is kept as DNA, spanning 42 bases read in frame from base 1. V is cut by 3 bases and J by 3 bases, and the space between the germline ends is 12 bases. Via the germline V gene, CDR1 is SGHTA and CDR2 FQGNSA.